The present TCR beta chain was sequenced within a study of graft-versus-host responses after intestinal transplantation. Study in general: Recipients had multivisceral, liver-intestinal, or isolated intestinal transplants. Anti-thymocyte globulin induction, then tacrolimus and steroids for about three years, went to all recipients. General study findings and limits: Patients who carried graft-donor T cell macrochimerism also had high graft-versus-host to host-versus-graft clonal ratios in their allografts. GvH clones surfaced in recipient marrow, some emerging earlier in ileum or blood.

As for this clone: Its specificity is not known.

Using immunoSEQ multiplex PCR, the repertoire was profiled, and TCRdb retains in-frame clones only, with some absent. This table has more than 10,000 clones, roughly 83% appearing once. Germline lookup yields CDR1 SGHAT and CDR2 FQNNGV. CDR3 length: 14 residues. The V gene end was trimmed by 8 bases and the J gene end by 0 bases; junction bases not matched to a gene: 3. The gene calls are TRBV11-2 and TRBJ2-7; 11 bases are a match to TRBD2. The sample was PBMCs, taken roughly 290 days after intestinal transplant. The clonotype was recovered from a human patient who received an intestinal transplant, so some T cells may come from the graft donor. CDR3 nucleotide sequence: TGTGCCAGCTTCGGGACTAGCGGCTCCTACGAGCAGTACTTC. It specifies CASFGTSGSYEQYF. The full variable domain, its missing parts supplied by reference TRBV11-2 and TRBJ2-7, is EAGVAQSPRYKIIEKRQSVAFWCNPISGHATLYWYQQILGQGPKLLIQFQNNGVVDDSQLPKDRFSAERLKGVDSTLKIQPAKLEDSAVYLCASFGTSGSYEQYFGPGTRLTVT.